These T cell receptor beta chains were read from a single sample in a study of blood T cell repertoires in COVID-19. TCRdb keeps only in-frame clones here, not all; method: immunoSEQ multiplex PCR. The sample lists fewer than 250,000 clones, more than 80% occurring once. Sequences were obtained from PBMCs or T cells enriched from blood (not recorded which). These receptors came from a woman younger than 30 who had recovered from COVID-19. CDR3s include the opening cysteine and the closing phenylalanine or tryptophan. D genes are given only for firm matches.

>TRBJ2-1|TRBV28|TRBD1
CASTPGQGPNEQFF
TGTGCCAGCACTCCCGGACAGGGGCCCAATGAGCAGTTCTTC
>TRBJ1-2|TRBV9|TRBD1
CASSVGQGVRGYTF
TGTGCCAGCAGCGTAGGCCAGGGGGTGAGGGGCTACACCTTC
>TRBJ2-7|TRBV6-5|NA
CASSYSRDYEQYF
TGTGCCAGCAGTTACTCGCGAGATTACGAGCAGTACTTC
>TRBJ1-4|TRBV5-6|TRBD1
CASSSTGTNEKLFF
TGTGCCAGCAGCTCGACAGGGACTAATGAAAAACTGTTTTTT
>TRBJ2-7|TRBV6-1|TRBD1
CASSEYTGAHPYEQYF
TGTGCCAGCAGTGAATATACAGGGGCTCACCCCTACGAGCAGTACTTC
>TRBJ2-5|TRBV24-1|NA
CATSDLRGETQYF
TGTGCCACCAGTGATTTAAGGGGAGAGACCCAGTACTTC
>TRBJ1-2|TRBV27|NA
CASTLNRDTNYGYTF
TGTGCCAGCACCCTAAATAGAGACACAAACTATGGCTACACCTTC
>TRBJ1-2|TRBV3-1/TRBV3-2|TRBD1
CASSQEAGGGYTF
TGTGCCAGCAGCCAAGAGGCAGGGGGCGGCTACACCTTC
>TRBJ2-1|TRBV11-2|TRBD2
CASSLALAGGPYNEQFF
TGTGCCAGCAGCTTAGCACTAGCGGGGGGGCCCTACAATGAGCAGTTCTTC
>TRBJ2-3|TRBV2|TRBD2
CASRGTSGGHTDTQYF
TGTGCCAGCAGGGGGACTAGCGGGGGCCACACAGATACGCAGTATTTT
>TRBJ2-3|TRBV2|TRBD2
CASNPLAGGSRDTQYF
TGTGCCAGCAATCCGCTGGCGGGGGGCTCCCGGGATACGCAGTATTTT
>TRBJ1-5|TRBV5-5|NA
CASSLAFSGMDGPQHF
TGTGCCAGCAGCTTGGCTTTTTCGGGGATGGATGGGCCCCAGCATTTT
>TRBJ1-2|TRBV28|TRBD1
CASSARDRGRANYGYTF
TGTGCCAGCAGTGCCCGGGACAGGGGTAGGGCTAACTATGGCTACACCTTC
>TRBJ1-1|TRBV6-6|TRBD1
CASSYGSGGSTEAFF
TGTGCCAGCAGTTACGGTTCAGGGGGCTCCACTGAAGCTTTCTTT
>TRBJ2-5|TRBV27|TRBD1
CASTQGQGGMGTQYF
TGTGCCAGCACCCAAGGACAGGGTGGGATGGGGACCCAGTACTTC